This TCR beta chain was documented in a study of CD8+ T cells in alopecia areata. Whole-study context: The study gave treated patients oral tofacitinib at 5 to 10 mg twice daily. Tofacitinib was given for 6 to 18 months, then stopped for 6 months.

Study-wide points: Scalp clonality, together with expanded CD8+ clones among the top 100, fell significantly with tofacitinib.

The treatment was: oral pan-JAK inhibitor, 5-10 mg twice daily. Collected material from alopecia areata patients comprised lesional scalp punch biopsies and peripheral blood. The V end lost 6 bases, the J end lost 7 bases, and 19 bases lay between the germline ends. Germline CDR1 is LNHDA and CDR2 is SQIVND (reference sequence). The CDR3 totals 15 residues. The sequencing template was cDNA reverse transcribed from extracted RNA. Clones were read by immunoSEQ multiplex PCR, and TCRdb kept only the in-frame ones, dropping some. Of about 140,000 clones listed, about 86% are singletons. On this clone itself: Antigen unknown.

The TCR originated in a human donor with alopecia areata. Sequenced here: CD8+ T cells sorted from blood, sampled at week 4, from a patient treated with tofacitinib. V and J are TRBV19 and TRBJ1-5; TRBD1 might be the D (5 bases). CDR3 residues: CASRAGMRIDQPQHF. The CDR3 DNA reads as TGTGCCAGTAGGGCAGGGATGCGGATTGACCAGCCCCAGCATTTT.